One sample yielded the 7 T cell receptor beta chains listed below, sequenced in a study of T cell repertoires and HLA-DP antigens. For these receptors, no antigen is known. The data were produced by immunoSEQ multiplex PCR, yet TCRdb's version contains in-frame clones alone and is incomplete. Among approximately 86,000 clones listed, roughly nine tenths were seen once. The source material was CD4+ T cells from PBMCs. Source of these receptors: a man aged 50 to 60 in good health and CMV-seronegative.

This clone was observed a single time. The CDR3 DNA follows: TGTGCCAGCAGCTTAACTAGGTCGTTACAGCGGCGGACCACCGGGGAGCTGTTTTTT. Translation gives CASSLTRSLQRRTTGELFF. The chain joins TRBV7-9 to TRBJ2-2; D perhaps matches TRBD2 (5 bases). Germline V gene lookup returns CDR1 SEHNR and CDR2 FQNEAQ (reference sequence). CDR3 length: 19 residues. Trimming shortened V by 2 bases and J by 4 bases, and 23 bases separated the two germline ends.

This chain connects TRBV19 to TRBJ2-3, with 14 bases fitting TRBD2. This CDR3 is built from 17 residues. Germline CDR1 reads LNHDA; CDR2 reads SQIVND (reference sequence). V was clipped by 4 bases and J by 3 bases; unmatched bases: 6. CDR3 sequence reads: CASSRGTSGSSTDTQYF. For the CDR3, the DNA is TGTGCCAGTAGTAGGGGGACTAGCGGGAGCTCAACAGATACGCAGTATTTT.

This clone was seen once. The chain carries TRBV5-6 and TRBJ2-2; the D gene is possibly TRBD1 (6 bases). The CDR3 sequence is 15 residues long. Germline CDR1 is SGHDT and CDR2 is YYEEEE. Trimming cost V 4 bases and J 4 bases, with 14 bases left between them. The CDR3 coding sequence is TGTGCCAGCAGCCTCTATACAGGGTTCACCGGGGAGCTGTTTTTT. Its protein product is CASSLYTGFTGELFF.

CDR3 region: CASSVRAGGLSEQFF. As DNA, the CDR3 is TGTGCCAGCAGTGTCAGAGCGGGGGGGCTCAGTGAGCAGTTCTTC. The J gene is TRBJ2-1, the V gene TRBV2, with TRBD2 matching over 10 bases. V lost 4 bases to trimming and J lost 9 bases; unmatched junction nucleotides: 9. This CDR3 has 15 amino acids. Germline CDR1 reads SNHLY; CDR2 reads FYNNEI.

This clone showed up just once. The chain recombines TRBV6-6 with TRBJ2-7, with 8 positions matching TRBD1. The CDR3 has 15 amino acids. J lost 6 bases, V lost 6 bases, and 13 bases had no gene match. Germline-derived CDR1 and CDR2 are MNHNY and SVGAGI (reference sequence). The CDR3 protein is CASRKPTGVVGEQYF. The CDR3 nucleotides are TGTGCCAGCAGAAAACCGACAGGGGTTGTAGGCGAGCAGTACTTC.

This chain uses TRBV11-2 with TRBJ1-5, with TRBD1 matching 7 bases. CDR1 is SGHAT, CDR2 FQNNGV, per germline. J was trimmed by 3 bases and V by 1 base; bases with no gene match: 3. The length of the CDR3 is 15 residues. The CDR3 coding sequence is TGTGCCAGCAGCTTAGCAGGGGGTACCAATCAGCCCCAGCATTTT. This encodes CASSLAGGTNQPQHF.

The V and J genes are TRBV29-1 and TRBJ1-2; TRBD1 might be the D (6 bases). The germline V gene has CDR1 SQVTM and CDR2 ANQGSEA. CDR3 length: 15 amino acids. V lost 3 bases and J lost 1, with 15 bases in between. The CDR3 DNA reads as TGCAGCGTTGACCCTGCAGGGGTGGGTAACTATGGCTACACCTTC. This encodes CSVDPAGVGNYGYTF.